The 29 T cell receptor beta chains given below trace back to one sample, sequenced in a study of T-cell reconstitution after alpha-beta-depleted transplantation in children. Preparing the TCRbeta library involved the use of unique molecular identifiers. TCRdb passed the PCR reads through MiXCR, listing each CDR3 protein once. Of 440,000 or so distinct CDR3 sequences detected, roughly a tenth appear once; the ten largest clones hold roughly 5.5%. Specimen: PBMCs from the stem cell graft donor, collected from the stem cell graft. Receptors originate from a human donor who donated a stem cell graft to a child with acute myeloid leukemia.

The chain links TRBV10-2 to TRBJ2-7; D ambiguous. This CDR3 is built from 11 residues. Trimming shortened V by 4 bases and J by 4 bases, and 5 bases separated the two germline ends. The germline V gene encodes CDR1 WSHSY and CDR2 SAAADI. CDR3 coding DNA: TGCGCCAGCAGTGCCCGATACGAGCAGTACTTC. It codes for CASSARYEQYF.

A word on this clonotype: One end of the junction fails to match germline, which may point to a read error. The chain is built from TRBV3-1 and TRBJ2-7; no clear D. This CDR3 region has 15 residues. In germline, CDR1 is LGHDT, CDR2 YNNKEL (reference sequence). As DNA, the CDR3 is TGTGCCTGCAGCCAAGGTCTTGCGATATCCTACGAGCAGTACTTC. Protein product: CACSQGLAISYEQYF.

The CDR3 loop reads CSVEAHTSYNEQFF. The CDR3 bases are TGCAGCGTTGAAGCGCATACATCCTACAATGAGCAGTTCTTC. The V gene is TRBV29-1, the J gene TRBJ2-1; D is unresolved. V was cut by 1 base and J by 1 base, with 8 bases left in between. From germline, CDR1 is SQVTM and CDR2 ANQGSEA. CDR3 size: 14 residues.

The chain links TRBV12-3 or TRBV12-4 to TRBJ1-1, with D maybe TRBD1 (6 bases). This CDR3 region has 15 residues. The ends were cut back, 7 bases at V and 0 bases at J, with 15 bases in the middle. CDR3 residues: CASTITGQMNTEAFF. In DNA, the CDR3 is TGTGCCAGCACTATCACCGGACAGATGAACACTGAAGCTTTCTTT.

The gene calls are TRBV10-3 and TRBJ2-7; 11 bases are a match to TRBD1. V gave up 7 bases and J gave up 6 bases; unmatched junction bases: 2. CDR1 and CDR2 (germline): ENHRY, SYGVKD. This CDR3 contains 12 residues. As DNA, the CDR3 is TGTGCCATCAAGGGACAGGGGGGCGAGCAGTACTTC. This encodes CAIKGQGGEQYF.

This clonotype came up a few times. J is TRBJ2-1 and V is TRBV7-9; a possible D gene is TRBD1 (5 bases). Germline CDR1 SEHNR, CDR2 FQNEAQ (reference sequence). V gave up 3 bases and J gave up 5 bases, with 14 bases separating them. The CDR3 is 15 amino acids. The CDR3 loop is CASSLGQAFNNEQFF. Written as DNA, the CDR3 is TGTGCCAGCAGCTTGGGGCAGGCTTTCAACAATGAGCAGTTCTTC. Full variable domain (remainder filled in from reference TRBV7-9 and TRBJ2-1): DTGVSQNPRHKITKRGQNVTFRCDPISEHNRLYWYRQTLGQGPEFLTYFQNEAQLEKSRLLSDRFSAERPKGSFSTLEIQRTEQGDSAMYLCASSLGQAFNNEQFFGPGTRLTVL.

The rearrangement joins TRBV27 to TRBJ1-4; no reliable D call. The CDR3 is made up of 13 amino acids. The V end was cut by 2 bases, the J end by 11 bases, with 12 bases between. Germline V gene data show CDR1 as MNHEY and CDR2 as SMNVEV (reference sequence). The CDR3 spells CASSLTGPGKLFF. CDR3 nucleotide sequence: TGTGCCAGCAGTTTAACGGGTCCGGGTAAACTGTTTTTT.

Ten or more counts support this clonotype. The V call is TRBV10-3, the J call TRBJ2-1; TRBD2 matches 10 bases. CDR3 length equals 16 residues. J was trimmed by 8 bases and V by 2 bases; bases with no gene match: 9. The germline gives CDR1 ENHRY, CDR2 SYGVKD. The CDR3 sequence: CAISEPGTSVIHEQFF. CDR3 nucleotides: TGTGCCATCAGTGAGCCCGGGACTAGCGTTATCCATGAGCAGTTCTTC.

Note on this clonotype: The junction departs from germline at one end; a sequencing error may be responsible. This chain links TRBV5-1 with TRBJ2-6; 7 bases fit TRBD1. The length of the CDR3 is 17 residues. Germline V gene lookup returns CDR1 SGHRS and CDR2 YFSETQ. CDR3 DNA: TGCGCCAGCAAGACCGGGACAGCCTCCTTTGGGGCCAACGGCCTGACTTTC. Its protein product is CASKTGTASFGANGLTF.

This clonotype was found once. The chain carries TRBV6-2 or TRBV6-3 and TRBJ1-6; D call uncertain. The V gene's germline CDR1 is MNHEY and CDR2 SVGEGT. The CDR3 loop spans 12 amino acids. The ends were cut back, 6 bases at V and 14 bases at J, with 14 bases in the middle. Here the CDR3 reads CASSPEGISLHF. In nucleotides, the CDR3 is TGTGCCAGCAGCCCGGAGGGTATTTCCCTCCACTTT.

In its sample, this clonotype was seen a few times. The rearrangement joins TRBV5-5 to TRBJ2-3; TRBD1 aligns across 8 bases. Trimming cost V 6 bases and J 4 bases; bases outside gene matches: 4. The CDR3 loop spans 13 amino acids. Germline loops: CDR1 SGHKS, CDR2 YYEKEE (reference sequence). The CDR3 reads CASTDRGADTQYF. Here the CDR3 DNA reads TGTGCCAGCACCGACAGGGGTGCAGATACGCAGTATTTT.

This chain links TRBV11-3 with TRBJ2-5; TRBD2 agrees at 8 bases. This CDR3 comprises 17 residues. Germline assignment: CDR1 SGHNT and CDR2 YENEEA. Trimming took 5 bases from V and 1 from J; bases not matched to a gene: 12. CDR3 bases: TGTGCCAGCAGCCCCGGGGGGGAACTAGGGGGCCAAGAGACCCAGTACTTC. Protein sequence: CASSPGGELGGQETQYF. The full variable domain, completed using reference TRBV11-3 and TRBJ2-5, is EAGVVQSPRYKIIEKKQPVAFWCNPISGHNTLYWYLQNLGQGPELLIRYENEEAVDDSQLPKDRFSAERLKGVDSTLKIQPAELGDSAVYLCASSPGGELGGQETQYFGPGTRLLVL.

The V call is TRBV4-3, the J call TRBJ2-2, with D tentatively TRBD1 (6 bases). CDR3 length equals 13 residues. Germline lookup yields CDR1 LGHNA and CDR2 YSLEER. The germline V and J ends were trimmed by 3 bases and 9 bases, with 11 bases remaining between them. CDR3 residues: CASSHTQGWELFF. In nucleotides, the CDR3 is TGCGCCAGCAGCCACACACAGGGTTGGGAGCTGTTTTTT.

This clonotype appeared a few times. This sequence joins TRBV20-1 and TRBJ2-3, with D possibly TRBD1 on 6 matching bases. CDR3 length: 12 amino acids. The germline V gene encodes CDR1 DFQATT and CDR2 SNEGSKA (reference sequence). The V end was cut by 6 bases, the J end by 5 bases, with 12 bases between. CDR3 in DNA: TGCAGTGCACAGACAGGTTTAGATACGCAGTATTTT. Encoded protein: CSAQTGLDTQYF.

The chain couples TRBV6-1 to TRBJ2-7; 7 bases fit TRBD1. The germline gives CDR1 MNHNS, CDR2 SASEGT. The CDR3 length is 14 residues. V shed 7 bases, J shed 3 bases, and the junction held 9 bases outside the gene matches. CDR3 in DNA: TGTGCCAGCACGTCCACCCAGGGGGTCTACGAGCAGTACGTC. Encoded protein: CASTSTQGVYEQYV.

The chain is built from TRBV27 and TRBJ2-7; D perhaps matches TRBD1 (5 bases). The CDR3 runs to 15 residues. V shed 1 base and J shed 3 bases, with 13 bases lying between them. CDR1 is MNHEY, CDR2 SMNVEV, per germline (reference sequence). The CDR3 reads CASSLFQGLYYEQYF. The DNA for the CDR3 is TGTGCCAGCAGTTTATTTCAGGGTCTATACTACGAGCAGTACTTC.

There are many counts of this clonotype. J is TRBJ1-2 and V is TRBV10-2; TRBD1 aligns across 9 bases. V lost 7 bases to trimming and J lost 2 bases; unmatched junction nucleotides: 11. This CDR3 spans 16 amino acids. Looked up from germline, CDR1 is WSHSY and CDR2 is SAAADI. CDR3 DNA sequence: TGCGCCAGCACTCCGGGACAGGGAAGTCGGAACTATGGCTACACCTTC. Its protein is CASTPGQGSRNYGYTF.

J is TRBJ2-7 and V is TRBV6-2 or TRBV6-3; possibly TRBD1 for D (7 bases). Trimming stripped 2 bases from V and 1 base from J, with 15 bases between. The germline CDR1 and CDR2 sequences are MNHEY and SVGEGT. The CDR3 is made up of 16 amino acids. The CDR3 nucleotides are TGTGCCAGCAGTTACCTTACGACAGGGAGGTCCTACGAGCAGTACTTC. Its protein is CASSYLTTGRSYEQYF.

This chain connects TRBV29-1 to TRBJ2-2, with no clear D. Per germline, CDR1 SQVTM and CDR2 ANQGSEA. V was clipped by 0 bases and J by 5 bases, with 13 bases between them. There are 15 residues in the CDR3. CDR3 region: CSVEEASHQTGELFF. CDR3 sequence (DNA): TGCAGCGTTGAAGAGGCAAGCCACCAAACCGGGGAGCTGTTTTTT.

The chain couples TRBV7-2 to TRBJ2-3, with D perhaps TRBD1 (6 bases). CDR3 length equals 15 residues. Germline V lookup: CDR1 SGHTA, CDR2 FQGNSA. Trimming cost V 5 bases and J 4 bases, with 16 bases left between them. DNA of the CDR3: TGTGCCAGCAGCCTATTTAACAGGGTCTCAGATACGCAGTATTTT. This sequence encodes CASSLFNRVSDTQYF.

The rearrangement links TRBV25-1 to TRBJ2-1; a weak D match, TRBD2 (6 bases). CDR1 is MGHDK and CDR2 is SYGVNS in the germline V gene. Trimming took 4 bases from V and 0 from J, leaving 16 bases between them. This CDR3 contains 17 residues. The DNA for the CDR3 is TGTGCCAGCAGTGGAAAACTACGGGGGAGCTCCTACAATGAGCAGTTCTTC. Protein product: CASSGKLRGSSYNEQFF.

This clonotype showed up many times. J is TRBJ1-1 and V is TRBV5-1, with D unresolved. Germline CDR1 reads SGHRS; CDR2 reads YFSETQ. V dropped 0 bases and J dropped 2 bases, with 5 bases sitting between them. The CDR3 contains 13 residues. As DNA, the CDR3 is TGCGCCAGCAGCTTGGCCAGTAACACTGAAGCTTTCTTT. Translating it yields CASSLASNTEAFF.

The table lists this clonotype with a few counts. The CDR3 loop reads CASSTRTGTNEKLFF. DNA of the CDR3: TGTGCCAGCAGTACCCGGACGGGAACTAATGAAAAACTGTTTTTT. The V gene is TRBV27, the J gene TRBJ1-4; the D is unclear. The CDR3 is 15 residues long. V lost 5 bases to trimming and J lost 1 base, with 11 bases between them. The germline V gene encodes CDR1 MNHEY and CDR2 SMNVEV (reference sequence).

This clonotype occurred a few times. This rearrangement joins TRBV20-1 to TRBJ2-5, with D perhaps matching TRBD2 (5 bases). Trimming pared 5 bases from V and 5 bases from J, leaving 18 bases between. Germline CDR1 DFQATT, CDR2 SNEGSKA (reference sequence). The CDR3 covers 14 residues. The chain's CDR3 is CSAPLAPPGETQYF. DNA of the CDR3: TGCAGTGCTCCTCTAGCTCCCCCCGGGGAGACCCAGTACTTC.

There are a few counts of this clonotype. The chain recombines TRBV6-1 with TRBJ1-5; tentatively, D is TRBD1 (6 bases). CDR1 is MNHNS, CDR2 SASEGT, per germline. Trimming stripped 8 bases from V and 7 bases from J, with 18 bases between. This CDR3 has 14 amino acids. As DNA, the CDR3 is TGTGCCAGCGAGGTGTCTCGTGGGGGCCAGCCCCAGCATTTT. Translation: CASEVSRGGQPQHF.

This clonotype was counted many times. The chain has TRBV5-6 and TRBJ1-2; D remains ambiguous. Germline-derived CDR1 and CDR2 are SGHDT and YYEEEE. The V end was cut by 1 base, the J end by 2 bases, with 6 bases between. The CDR3 sequence is 13 residues long. In nucleotides, the CDR3 is TGTGCCAGCAGCTTGTCCAGGAACTATGGCTACACCTTC. It translates to CASSLSRNYGYTF.

This clonotype was seen a few times. The rearrangement uses TRBV25-1 and TRBJ2-7, with D perhaps TRBD1 or TRBD2 (7 bases each). Per germline, CDR1 MGHDK and CDR2 SYGVNS. CDR3 size: 16 residues. Trimming shortened V by 2 bases and J by 3 bases, and 17 bases separated the two germline ends. CDR3 loop: CASSEGGGQKDYEQYF. As DNA, the CDR3 is TGTGCCAGCAGTGAAGGGGGGGGACAGAAAGACTACGAGCAGTACTTC.

This clonotype showed up just a few times. This chain connects TRBV4-3 to TRBJ2-1; TRBD2 agrees at 7 bases. The CDR3 spans 16 residues. CDR1 is LGHNA and CDR2 is YSLEER in the germline V gene. The J segment lost 9 bases and the V segment lost 4 bases, leaving 15 bases of the junction unmatched. This CDR3 reads CASSPSGGPMDSEQFF. As DNA, the CDR3 is TGCGCCAGCAGCCCCTCGGGGGGACCCATGGATTCTGAGCAGTTCTTC.

This clonotype was detected only a few times. As DNA, the CDR3 is TGCGCCAGCAGCTTGGGATCATCCAGGGACACTGAAGCTTTCTTT. Translating gives CASSLGSSRDTEAFF. The chain carries TRBV5-1 and TRBJ1-1; TRBD1 might be the D (5 bases). The V end was cut by 0 bases, the J end by 3 bases, with 12 bases between. CDR1 and CDR2 (germline): SGHRS, YFSETQ. The CDR3 is 15 residues long.